These 30 T cell receptor beta chains share one sample of origin, sequenced in a study of CXCR3-negative and CXCR3-positive naive CD8 T cells. Via 5' RACE with UMI labels, TRB cDNA libraries were prepared. TCRdb re-called the 5' RACE reads; one entry per CDR3 protein, DNA not given. This table lists about 24,000 distinct CDR3 sequences. Material: naive CXCR3- CD8+ T cells from blood. Noted subset: CD45RO-CCR7+CD27+CD95- naive CD8+ T cells lacking CXCR3 (TNR3-). The receptor source for this set is a human donor in good health. Some clones in this sample may be carry-over from other donors' samples.

J is TRBJ2-7 and V is TRBV7-3; TCRdb picks TRBD1, but there is no DNA to check that call. The CDR3 runs 14 residues. From germline, CDR1 is SGHTA and CDR2 FQGTGA. CDR3 loop: CASSLSGRGGEQYF.

The chain is built from TRBV27 and TRBJ2-2; the D gene TCRdb calls, TRBD1, cannot be checked with no DNA. Germline assignment: CDR1 MNHEY and CDR2 SMNVEV (reference sequence). The CDR3 runs to 13 residues. CDR3 in amino acids: CASRTGATGELFF.

The rearrangement uses TRBV28 and TRBJ2-2; TCRdb's D gene call, TRBD2, goes unchecked for lack of DNA. Germline V gene data show CDR1 as MDHEN and CDR2 as SYDVKM. This CDR3 is built from 16 residues. This chain's CDR3 is CASVPGLAGGSGELFF. Variable domain in full (rest from reference TRBV28 and TRBJ2-2): DVKVTQSSRYLVKRTGEKVFLECVQDMDHENMFWYRQDPGLGLRLIYFSYDVKMKEKGDIPEGYSVSREKKERFSLILESASTNQTSMYLCASVPGLAGGSGELFFGEGSRLTVL.

The chain employs TRBV7-6 and TRBJ1-1; TCRdb reports TRBD1, a call that lacks DNA to check it against. This CDR3 is built from 13 residues. CDR1 is SGHVS and CDR2 is FNYEAQ in the germline V gene. The CDR3 spells CASSGRVGTEAFF.

The rearrangement uses TRBV25-1 and TRBJ2-2; checking the TCRdb D call of TRBD1 is not possible without DNA. The germline V gene has CDR1 MGHDK and CDR2 SYGVNS. The CDR3 has 14 residues. This CDR3 is CASSPGKGTGELFF.

The V call is TRBV7-9, the J call TRBJ2-5. CDR3 length equals 12 residues. The V gene's germline CDR1 is SEHNR and CDR2 FQNEAQ (reference sequence). The CDR3 protein is CASSLVVETQYF.

This chain joins TRBV20-1 and TRBJ1-2. Germline assignment: CDR1 DFQATT and CDR2 SNEGSKA (reference sequence). The CDR3 loop spans 13 amino acids. CDR3 region: CSARDAGQYGYTF.

This chain links TRBV29-1 with TRBJ1-1; as DNA is missing, the TRBD1 call by TCRdb cannot be tested. This CDR3 contains 13 residues. CDR1 and CDR2 (germline): SQVTM, ANQGSEA. The CDR3 protein is CSVEDRQGTEAFF.

The J gene is TRBJ2-7, the V gene TRBV5-1. CDR1 and CDR2 (germline): SGHRS, YFSETQ. The CDR3 has 14 amino acids. The CDR3 region is CASSLAGNGYEQYF.

The chain uses TRBV29-1 and TRBJ2-7; the TCRdb call, TRBD2, lacks DNA for checking. The germline CDR1 and CDR2 sequences are SQVTM and ANQGSEA. The CDR3 length is 12 residues. CDR3 protein: CSVAGGVYEQYF.

V usage is TRBV28 and J usage is TRBJ1-2; with no DNA, the TCRdb D assignment of TRBD1 cannot be verified. CDR1 is MDHEN, CDR2 SYDVKM, per germline. The CDR3 is 15 amino acids. CDR3 residues: CASSLTGGEIAGYTF.

The V and J genes are TRBV20-1 and TRBJ2-7; the TCRdb D gene call, TRBD1, has no DNA to confirm it. The CDR3 has 15 amino acids. Germline loops: CDR1 DFQATT, CDR2 SNEGSKA (reference sequence). The CDR3 protein is CSCGDPMWGTYEQYF.

The gene calls are TRBV25-1 and TRBJ1-2. This CDR3 has 15 amino acids. CDR1 and CDR2 from the germline V gene are MGHDK and SYGVNS. CDR3 in amino acids: CASSEYLGDSGGYTF.

The chain recombines TRBV10-3 with TRBJ2-3; the D gene TCRdb calls, TRBD1, cannot be checked with no DNA. This CDR3 region has 17 residues. Germline CDR1 and CDR2: ENHRY and SYGVKD. CDR3 protein: CAISEPDRGRPPDTQYF.

V gene TRBV29-1 combines with J gene TRBJ1-1; without DNA, the TCRdb call of TRBD1 cannot be checked. The CDR3 consists of 16 residues. Germline V lookup: CDR1 SQVTM, CDR2 ANQGSEA. Here the CDR3 reads CSGRLRLTAGNTEAFF.

This rearrangement joins TRBV9 to TRBJ2-7; the TRBD2 assignment by TCRdb is unverifiable without DNA. From germline, CDR1 is SGDLS and CDR2 YYNGEE. The CDR3 is made up of 15 amino acids. The CDR3 sequence: CASSVAPSSRDEQYF.

The gene calls are TRBV7-3 and TRBJ1-1; as DNA is missing, the TRBD1 call by TCRdb cannot be tested. The CDR3 length is 17 residues. Per the germline V gene, CDR1 is SGHTA and CDR2 is FQGTGA. CDR3 sequence reads: CASSLASQGAGVTEAFF.

The chain couples TRBV5-1 to TRBJ2-7; TCRdb indicates TRBD2, and absent DNA this call remains unverified. The germline V gene has CDR1 SGHRS and CDR2 YFSETQ. This CDR3 is 14 amino acids long. The CDR3 is CASTGTQSSYEQYF.

The rearrangement links TRBV29-1 to TRBJ2-7; absent DNA, TCRdb's TRBD1 call cannot be checked. The CDR3 runs 12 residues. Per germline, CDR1 SQVTM and CDR2 ANQGSEA. The CDR3 here is CSVLGDNYEQYF.

CDR3 amino acids: CASSLRGLEDYTF. The chain joins TRBV27 to TRBJ1-2; TCRdb names TRBD1, which stays unverified in the absence of DNA. The germline V gene has CDR1 MNHEY and CDR2 SMNVEV (reference sequence). CDR3 length: 13 amino acids.

The chain employs TRBV6-2 or TRBV6-3 and TRBJ1-2; TCRdb's assignment of TRBD1 cannot be checked, as there is no DNA. Germline V CDR1 and CDR2: MNHEY, SVGEGT. The CDR3 extends over 16 amino acids. The CDR3 loop is CASSRDRVEVAYGYTF.

The V gene is TRBV11-2, the J gene TRBJ2-7; TCRdb returns TRBD2, unconfirmable since there is no DNA. Per germline, CDR1 SGHAT and CDR2 FQNNGV. The CDR3 runs 14 residues. The CDR3 region is CASSLSGTSYEQYF.

The V and J genes are TRBV15 and TRBJ2-7; TCRdb's D call of TRBD2 is untestable without DNA. The CDR3 has 17 amino acids. The germline CDR1 and CDR2 sequences are LNHNV and YYDKDF (reference sequence). The CDR3 is CATTPVFGEGSGDEQYF.

The genes are TRBV28 and TRBJ2-7. This CDR3 has 13 residues. CDR1 is MDHEN and CDR2 is SYDVKM in the germline V gene. The CDR3 protein is CASRLGRGDEQYF. Filled out from reference TRBV28 and TRBJ2-7, the complete variable domain reads DVKVTQSSRYLVKRTGEKVFLECVQDMDHENMFWYRQDPGLGLRLIYFSYDVKMKEKGDIPEGYSVSREKKERFSLILESASTNQTSMYLCASRLGRGDEQYFGPGTRLTVT.

This chain connects TRBV3-1 to TRBJ2-7; TCRdb proposes TRBD1, but this gene call is untestable without DNA. Germline assignment: CDR1 LGHDT and CDR2 YNNKEL (reference sequence). The CDR3 consists of 13 residues. CDR3 sequence reads: CASSHPGDNEQYF.

The gene calls are TRBV28 and TRBJ2-7; the D call from TCRdb, TRBD2, cannot be confirmed without DNA. Per germline, CDR1 MDHEN and CDR2 SYDVKM. The length of the CDR3 is 15 residues. CDR3 loop: CASSSLPGPAYEQYF.

This sequence joins TRBV7-9 and TRBJ1-5. The germline CDR1 and CDR2 sequences are SEHNR and FQNEAQ (reference sequence). CDR3 size: 15 residues. The CDR3 here is CASSSPKEIDQPQHF.

The chain links TRBV15 to TRBJ1-1. This CDR3 contains 15 residues. Germline V gene lookup returns CDR1 LNHNV and CDR2 YYDKDF (reference sequence). CDR3 region: CATSRGRHLNTEAFF.

The chain couples TRBV28 to TRBJ2-1; TCRdb calls TRBD2, which cannot be checked without DNA. The length of the CDR3 is 15 residues. Germline V lookup: CDR1 MDHEN, CDR2 SYDVKM. Here the CDR3 reads CASSLERTSYNEQFF.

V and J are TRBV28 and TRBJ2-5; with no DNA, the TCRdb D assignment of TRBD1 cannot be verified. CDR3 length: 15 residues. Per the germline V gene, CDR1 is MDHEN and CDR2 is SYDVKM. The CDR3 region is CASSFGGTGQETQYF.